A single sample gave rise to the 15 T cell receptor beta chains below, sequenced in a study of shared T cell receptors in the human thymus. Clones were read by immunoSEQ multiplex PCR, and TCRdb kept only the in-frame ones, dropping some. The sample includes hundreds of thousands of clones, about 87% seen only once; the top ten take about 0.0094%. These data are also associated with another study on human thymus T cells.

The sample taken for sequencing was thymocytes. These TCRs come from a boy under two years old with a congenital heart defect.

The chain has TRBV7-9 and TRBJ2-3; 10 bases fit TRBD2. Germline V gene sequence: CDR1 SEHNR, CDR2 FQNEAQ (reference sequence). The CDR3 has 17 amino acids. Trimming removed 2 bases from V and 2 bases from J; junction bases left unmatched: 7. In DNA form, the CDR3 reads TGTGCCAGCAGCTTAAGTACCCTAGCGGGGGACACAGATACGCAGTATTTT. This sequence encodes CASSLSTLAGDTDTQYF.

The chain couples TRBV5-6 to TRBJ1-6, with D tentatively TRBD1 (5 bases). This CDR3 spans 14 amino acids. Trimming shortened V by 2 bases and J by 5 bases, and 8 bases separated the two germline ends. CDR1 and CDR2 from the germline V gene are SGHDT and YYEEEE. The DNA of the CDR3 is TGTGCCAGCAGCTTACCCAGGGATAATTCACCCCTCCACTTT. It specifies CASSLPRDNSPLHF.

The genes are TRBV27 and TRBJ2-7; maybe TRBD2 (7 bases). Trimming cost V 5 bases and J 3 bases, with 20 bases left between them. The germline V gene has CDR1 MNHEY and CDR2 SMNVEV (reference sequence). This CDR3 has 16 residues. CDR3 region: CASSALGGPGSYEQYF. The CDR3 region has the DNA TGTGCCAGCAGTGCCCTCGGGGGGCCAGGGAGCTACGAGCAGTACTTC.

The chain combines TRBV9 with TRBJ1-1; D ambiguous. Trimming took off 5 bases at V and 1 base at J, with 15 bases between the two ends. The germline V gene encodes CDR1 SGDLS and CDR2 YYNGEE. This CDR3 has 15 residues. The CDR3 bases are TGTGCCAGCAGGAGATCCTTCGTTGGGAACACTGAAGCTTTCTTT. Protein: CASRRSFVGNTEAFF.

V and J are TRBV28 and TRBJ1-5; weak D call: TRBD1 (6 bases). The CDR3 sequence is 16 residues long. V shed 5 bases and J shed 0 bases, with 14 bases lying between them. CDR1 and CDR2 from the germline V gene are MDHEN and SYDVKM. CDR3 protein: CASSPPTGLSNQPQHF. The CDR3 DNA sequence: TGTGCCAGCAGTCCTCCCACAGGGCTTAGCAATCAGCCCCAGCATTTT.

The chain employs TRBV30 and TRBJ1-1; TRBD1 might be the D (5 bases). This CDR3 has 15 residues. Germline V gene data show CDR1 as GTSNPN and CDR2 as SVGIG (reference sequence). Between the trimmed V and J ends, which lost 2 bases and 4 bases, there was a span of 17 bases. CDR3 protein: CAWSPFDSAVTEAFF. CDR3 sequence (DNA): TGTGCCTGGAGTCCTTTTGACAGCGCGGTCACTGAAGCTTTCTTT.

The gene calls are TRBV4-3 and TRBJ2-2, with 7 bases identical to TRBD2. The J segment lost 8 bases and the V segment lost 0 bases, leaving 15 bases of the junction unmatched. This CDR3 region has 18 residues. Germline CDR1 reads LGHNA; CDR2 reads YSLEER. Written as DNA, the CDR3 is TGCGCCAGCAGCCAAGATCTCCGAGCGGGACCCCAGGGAGGGGAGCTGTTTTTT. Translating it yields CASSQDLRAGPQGGELFF.

The V and J genes are TRBV25-1 and TRBJ2-7, with 9 nucleotides matching TRBD1. Germline V gene data show CDR1 as MGHDK and CDR2 as SYGVNS. The CDR3 consists of 14 residues. V lost 6 bases and J lost 5; bases outside the gene matches: 8. CDR3 sequence: CASSLGQGKDEQYF. The CDR3 nucleotides are TGTGCCAGCAGCCTTGGACAGGGGAAGGACGAGCAGTACTTC.

The J gene is TRBJ1-5, the V gene TRBV7-8; tentatively, D is TRBD1 (5 bases). V lost 0 bases and J lost 4, with 7 bases in between. CDR1 and CDR2 (germline): SGHVS, FQNEAQ. This CDR3 comprises 14 residues. The CDR3 loop reads CASSLAPGNQPQHF. CDR3 DNA: TGTGCCAGCAGCTTAGCTCCAGGGAATCAGCCCCAGCATTTT.

The rearrangement links TRBV12-5 to TRBJ2-4; 7 nucleotides align to TRBD1. CDR1 LGHNT and CDR2 FRNRAP come from the germline V gene. This CDR3 is built from 21 residues. V trimming: 0 bases; J trimming: 1 base; junction bases outside the gene matches: 18. The chain's CDR3 is CASGLVLLPSDRDEAKNIQYF. The CDR3 DNA reads TGTGCTAGTGGTTTGGTACTTTTGCCCTCTGACAGGGATGAGGCCAAAAACATTCAGTACTTC.

This chain uses TRBV18 with TRBJ2-7; 10 bases line up with TRBD1. Germline V CDR1 and CDR2: KGHSH, LQKENI. The CDR3 length is 19 residues. With V trimmed by 3 bases and J by 4 bases, 18 bases remained unmatched. The CDR3, as DNA: TGTGCCAGCTCACCGGCAAAGTCTGGGCTGACAGGGGGCTTTTACGAGCAGTACTTC. Amino acids: CASSPAKSGLTGGFYEQYF.

The chain joins TRBV6-5 to TRBJ2-7; D gene unclear. V lost 0 bases, J lost 0 bases, and 9 bases lay in between. The CDR3 sequence is 15 residues long. Germline CDR1 MNHEY, CDR2 SVGAGI. The chain's CDR3 is CASSYSRRSSYEQYF. CDR3 nucleotides: TGTGCCAGCAGTTACTCGCGAAGGAGCTCCTACGAGCAGTACTTC.

The count of this clone is one. The CDR3 is CASSPRGRGGTFGYTF. The CDR3 bases are TGTGCCAGTAGTCCAAGGGGGCGAGGAGGGACTTTTGGCTACACCTTC. The chain links TRBV19 to TRBJ1-2; 7 bases fit TRBD1. CDR1 LNHDA and CDR2 SQIVND come from the germline V gene (reference sequence). J was trimmed by 7 bases and V by 5 bases; bases with no gene match: 16. The CDR3 runs to 16 residues.

This clone has just one count. The chain joins TRBV6-5 to TRBJ1-2, with D tentatively TRBD1 (6 bases). The CDR3 runs to 13 residues. The V end was cut by 7 bases, the J end by 2 bases, with 11 bases between. In germline, CDR1 is MNHEY, CDR2 SVGAGI. CDR3 region: CASKPTGNYGYTF. Written as DNA, the CDR3 is TGTGCCAGCAAGCCGACAGGCAACTATGGCTACACCTTC.

Only a few counts were recorded for this clone. V and J are TRBV18 and TRBJ1-2, with 7 bases fitting TRBD1. CDR1 KGHSH and CDR2 LQKENI come from the germline V gene. V dropped 3 bases and J dropped 3; count of bases not matched to a gene: 13. This CDR3 is built from 17 residues. CDR3 nucleotides: TGTGCCAGCTCACCCCCTAACAGGGGATTTATCCACTATGGCTACACCTTC. Encoded protein: CASSPPNRGFIHYGYTF. Full variable domain (remainder filled in from reference TRBV18 and TRBJ1-2): NAGVMQNPRHLVRRRGQEARLRCSPMKGHSHVYWYRQLPEEGLKFMVYLQKENIIDESGMPKERFSAEFPKEGPSILRIQQVVRGDSAAYFCASSPPNRGFIHYGYTFGSGTRLTVV.